The rows below give T cell receptor beta chains drawn from one sample of a study of OX40 agonist ivuxolimab in advanced cancers. TCRdb keeps only in-frame clones here, not all; method: immunoSEQ multiplex PCR. The repertoire includes 45,000 to 60,000 clones, around 90% of them detected once, and 4.8% sits in the top ten. The sequences come from CD4+ or CD8+ T cells sorted from blood, collected in a trial of the OX40 agonist ivuxolimab. Source of these receptors: an adult with an advanced solid tumor such as melanoma, head and neck, liver or kidney cancer. CDR3s leave out the opening cysteine and the closing phenylalanine or tryptophan. Each record gives: J gene, V gene, CDR3 protein.

>TRBJ1-1|TRBV5-1
ASSPGNTEAF
>TRBJ2-1|TRBV19
ASSIATGFRVNEQF
>TRBJ2-7|TRBV18
ASSQTGGSYEQY
>TRBJ2-5|TRBV11-2
ASSLGTRGREETQY
>TRBJ1-2|TRBV2
ASSEAGEYT
>TRBJ2-1|TRBV6-1
ASSPGSGPYNEQF
>TRBJ2-7|TRBV2
ASSEGTGGEQY
>TRBJ2-5|TRBV6-5
ASSYSRRETQY
>TRBJ2-5|TRBV5-1
ASSPQWGGGLETQY
>TRBJ2-1|TRBV19
ASSIALANEQF
>TRBJ2-2|TRBV6-5
ASSYRDRTSGELF
>TRBJ2-7|TRBV29-1
SFSPPTGGHEQY
>TRBJ2-1|TRBV2
ASSSSGGLYNEQF
>TRBJ2-1|TRBV10-1
ASSAPGTSYNEQF
>TRBJ1-2|TRBV28
ASSSTGGDYGYT
>TRBJ2-1|TRBV7-8
ASSPTSGLYNEQF
>TRBJ2-7|TRBV19
ASGRDSSYEQY